Below are 8 T cell receptor beta chains sequenced from a single sample in a study of lymphopenia after photon versus proton radiotherapy. Method: immunoSEQ multiplex PCR; TCRdb's copy keeps in-frame clones and lacks some. The repertoire includes 55,000 to 75,000 clones, more than 75% of them detected once, and about 3% sits in the top ten. The sequencing used peripheral blood, collected from a patient treated with photon-based radiotherapy. These receptors were taken from a woman in her sixties or seventies with pancreatic cancer.

The chain joins TRBV6-6 to TRBJ1-5, with 7 bases matching TRBD1. V was pared by 6 bases and J by 7 bases, with 9 bases of the junction left unmatched. The CDR3 has 14 residues. CDR1 MNHNY and CDR2 SVGAGI come from the germline V gene (reference sequence). The CDR3 DNA is TGTGCCAGCAGGGTCCGCCAGGGGGGACAGCCCCAGCATTTT. It encodes CASRVRQGGQPQHF.

V and J are TRBV7-9 and TRBJ2-5; tentatively, D is TRBD2 (5 bases). In germline, CDR1 is SEHNR, CDR2 FQNEAQ (reference sequence). V was pared by 6 bases and J by 2 bases, with 16 bases between. The CDR3 has 15 residues. The CDR3 loop reads CASSSSRTEQETQYF. The CDR3 nucleotides read TGTGCCAGCAGTTCGTCGCGGACTGAGCAAGAGACCCAGTACTTC.

The rearrangement joins TRBV5-1 to TRBJ2-5; either TRBD1 or TRBD2 may supply D (5 bases each). V was pared by 5 bases and J by 12 bases, with 14 bases between. The CDR3 totals 11 residues. The V gene's germline CDR1 is SGHRS and CDR2 YFSETQ. The CDR3 loop reads CASRSGTLEYF. The CDR3 nucleotides are TGCGCCAGCAGATCCGGGACCCTCGAGTACTTC.

CDR3 bases: TGTGCCAGCAGCTTAGCAGTAAGATGGCAGGGGGCTAATCAGCCCCAGCATTTT. The encoded protein is CASSLAVRWQGANQPQHF. The V call is TRBV11-1, the J call TRBJ1-5; 8 bases are shared with TRBD1. This CDR3 comprises 18 residues. In germline, CDR1 is SGHAT, CDR2 FQDESV (reference sequence). The V and J ends lost 0 bases and 4 bases, in that order; junction bases with no gene match: 11.

The DNA of the CDR3 is TGCGCCAGCAGCGCTCGGGACCCACTCACTGAAGCTTTCTTT. Translated: CASSARDPLTEAFF. This chain uses TRBV5-1 with TRBJ1-1; a weak D match, TRBD1 (5 bases). The CDR3 is 14 residues long. Per the germline V gene, CDR1 is SGHRS and CDR2 is YFSETQ. V lost 4 bases, J lost 4 bases, and 14 bases lay in between.

This sequence joins TRBV9 and TRBJ2-5, with D possibly TRBD2 on 7 matching bases. Germline V gene sequence: CDR1 SGDLS, CDR2 YYNGEE. Trimming left V 4 bases short and J 4 bases short, with 17 bases between. CDR3 length: 15 residues. CDR3 amino acids: CASSPQGGSRETQYF. The CDR3 nucleotides are TGTGCCAGCAGCCCACAGGGAGGGAGTCGAGAGACCCAGTACTTC.

J is TRBJ1-4 and V is TRBV18; no reliable D call. The CDR3 has 16 amino acids. Germline CDR1 is KGHSH and CDR2 is LQKENI. The V gene lost 2 bases and the J gene lost 7 bases, with 17 bases spanning the gap. CDR3 in DNA: TGTGCCAGCTCACCATCAAGGACCATCACCGGTGAAAAACTGTTTTTT. Its protein product is CASSPSRTITGEKLFF. Drawing the rest from reference TRBV18 and TRBJ1-4, the complete variable domain is NAGVMQNPRHLVRRRGQEARLRCSPMKGHSHVYWYRQLPEEGLKFMVYLQKENIIDESGMPKERFSAEFPKEGPSILRIQQVVRGDSAAYFCASSPSRTITGEKLFFGSGTQLSVL.

CDR3 protein: CASSWGRQETQYF. The CDR3 DNA follows: TGTGCCAGCAGCTGGGGGAGGCAAGAGACCCAGTACTTC. The gene calls are TRBV7-9 and TRBJ2-5, with D possibly being TRBD2 (6 bases). Germline V gives CDR1 SEHNR, CDR2 FQNEAQ (reference sequence). The CDR3 loop spans 13 amino acids. V was pared by 4 bases and J by 2 bases, with 8 bases between. Full variable domain (remainder filled in from reference TRBV7-9 and TRBJ2-5): DTGVSQNPRHKITKRGQNVTFRCDPISEHNRLYWYRQTLGQGPEFLTYFQNEAQLEKSRLLSDRFSAERPKGSFSTLEIQRTEQGDSAMYLCASSWGRQETQYFGPGTRLLVL.